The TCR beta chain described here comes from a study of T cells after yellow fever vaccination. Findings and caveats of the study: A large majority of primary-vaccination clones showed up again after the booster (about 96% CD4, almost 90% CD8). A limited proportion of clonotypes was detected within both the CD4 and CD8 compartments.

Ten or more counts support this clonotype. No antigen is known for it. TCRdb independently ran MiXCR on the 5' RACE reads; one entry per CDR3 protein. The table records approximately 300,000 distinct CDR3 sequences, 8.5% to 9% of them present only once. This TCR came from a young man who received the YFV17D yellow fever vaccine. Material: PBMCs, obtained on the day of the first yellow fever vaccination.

The DNA for the CDR3 is TGCGCCAGCAGCCAAGCGTCCACCGGGGAGCTGTTTTTT. Amino acids: CASSQASTGELFF. V gene TRBV4-1 combines with J gene TRBJ2-2; no definite D call. Trimming removed 1 base from V and 4 bases from J, with 4 bases in between. Germline CDR1 is MGHRA and CDR2 is YSYEKL. This CDR3 is built from 13 residues.